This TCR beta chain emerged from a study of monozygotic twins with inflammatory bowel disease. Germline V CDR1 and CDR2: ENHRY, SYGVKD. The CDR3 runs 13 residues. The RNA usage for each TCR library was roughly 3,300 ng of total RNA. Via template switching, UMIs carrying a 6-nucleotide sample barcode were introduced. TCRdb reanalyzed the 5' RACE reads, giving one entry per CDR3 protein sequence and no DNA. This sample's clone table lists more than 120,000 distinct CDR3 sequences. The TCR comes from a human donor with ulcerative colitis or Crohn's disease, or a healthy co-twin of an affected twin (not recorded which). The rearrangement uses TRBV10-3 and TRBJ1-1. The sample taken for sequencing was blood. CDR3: CAISGSLNTEAFF.